This is a list of T cell receptor beta chains from one sample in a study of OX40 agonist ivuxolimab in advanced cancers. The assay was immunoSEQ multiplex PCR, and TCRdb's table has in-frame clones only and misses some. The sample comprises under 90,000 clones, approximately 88% of which are singletons, and less than 2.5% rests with the top ten. The specimen was CD4+ or CD8+ T cells sorted from blood, collected in a trial of the OX40 agonist ivuxolimab. Receptors were obtained from an adult with an advanced solid tumor such as melanoma, head and neck, liver or kidney cancer. The CDR3 runs from the conserved cysteine through the conserved F or W. A D gene is named only where the DNA matches it firmly. Clone size is shown for a subset of rows, as once, few, many or a class of expanded clone.

TRBJ2-5 - - TRBV10-3 TGTGCCATCAGTGAGTCAGACAGGTCCCAAGAGACCCAGTACTTC CAISESDRSQETQYF
TRBJ2-1 TRBD2 - TRBV5-1 TGCGCCAGCAGCCGAACTAGCGGAACCTACAATGAGCAGTTCTTC CASSRTSGTYNEQFF
TRBJ1-1 - - TRBV10-3 TGTGCCATCAGTGAGTCGTTCCCTGGGGCTTTCTTT CAISESFPGAFF
TRBJ2-1 TRBD1 - TRBV28 TGTGCCAGCAGTTCTCTCCTGACAGGGGGCCTGTACAATGAGCAGTTCTTC CASSSLLTGGLYNEQFF
TRBJ2-7 TRBD1 once TRBV14 TGTGCCAGCAGCCCCGGACAGGGAAGGGAGCAGTACTTC CASSPGQGREQYF
TRBJ2-2 - once TRBV7-9 TGTGCCAGCAGCTGGAGACGGGATCTTAACACCGGGGAGCTGTTTTTT CASSWRRDLNTGELFF
TRBJ1-4 - - TRBV19 TGTGCCAGTAGTTCCGTGACAGCTGAAAAACTGTTTTTT CASSSVTAEKLFF
TRBJ1-1 - few TRBV11-2 TGTGCCAGCAGCTCACGACCAAAGACAGTCCCTAGAGGTGAAGCTTTCTTT CASSSRPKTVPRGEAFF
TRBJ2-1 TRBD2 - TRBV5-1 TGCGCCAGCAGTTATGTTGTTAGCGGGATCGGGAGTGAGCAGTTCTTC CASSYVVSGIGSEQFF
TRBJ2-2 - - TRBV2 TGTGCCAGCAGTGAAAGGCTAGCCGAGACCGGGGAGCTGTTTTTT CASSERLAETGELFF
TRBJ2-7 - - TRBV28 TGTGCCAGCAGAGGGGTCACTCAGTACTTC CASRGVTQYF
TRBJ1-1 - - TRBV7-3 TGTGCCAGCAGGGGTGGCAGGGCGAACACTGAAGCTTTCTTT CASRGGRANTEAFF
TRBJ2-3 TRBD2 - TRBV6-5 TGTGCCAGCAAAGCGGGGGGAGGGCGGATAGATACGCAGTATTTT CASKAGGGRIDTQYF
TRBJ2-2 - - TRBV7-2 TGTGCCAGCAGCCTGAGTATCAGTTACACCGGGGAGCTGTTTTTT CASSLSISYTGELFF
TRBJ2-5 TRBD2 - TRBV4-1 TGCGCCAGCAGCCGCCTTCCAGGACTAGCCCAAGAGACCCAGTACTTC CASSRLPGLAQETQYF
TRBJ1-1 - - TRBV9 TGTGCCAGCAGCAGGACCGGAACGCGAACTGAAGCTTTCTTT CASSRTGTRTEAFF
TRBJ2-2 - - TRBV11-3 TGTGCCAGCAGCTTAGATCAAGGCGGGTACACCGGGGAGCTGTTTTTT CASSLDQGGYTGELFF
TRBJ2-3 TRBD2 - TRBV10-2 TGCGCCAGCATCGCTAGCGGGGCAGGCACAGATACGCAGTATTTT CASIASGAGTDTQYF
TRBJ1-5 - - TRBV7-2 TGTGCCAGCAGCCTCGGTCGGGGCAATCAGCCCCAGCATTTT CASSLGRGNQPQHF
TRBJ2-1 TRBD2 - TRBV5-1 TGCGCCAGCAGCTTGGGTGCGGGGGGCCAGCAACTTGGTCAAGGGCAGTTCTTC CASSLGAGGQQLGQGQFF
TRBJ2-1 TRBD2 - TRBV28 TGTGCCAGCAGTCTAGCGGGGGGCGGATACAATGAGCAGTTCTTC CASSLAGGGYNEQFF
TRBJ2-3 TRBD2 few TRBV20-1 TGCAGTGCTAGCGGGAGGGATACGCAGTATTTT CSASGRDTQYF
TRBJ1-5 TRBD1 - TRBV28 TGTGCCAGCAGAGAAACAGGGGCCGCACGCAATCAGCCCCAGCATTTT CASRETGAARNQPQHF
TRBJ2-7 - - TRBV7-9 TGTGCCAGCAGCTTGTACGAGCGTTCCCACGAGCAGTACTTC CASSLYERSHEQYF
TRBJ2-3 TRBD1 - TRBV5-4 TGTGCCAGCAGTACAGGGGGCTATGCAGATACGCAGTATTTT CASSTGGYADTQYF
TRBJ2-5 TRBD2 - TRBV7-2 TGTGCCAGCAGCTTAGAAGGACTAGCGGGGGGGCTTCGGGAGACCCAGTACTTC CASSLEGLAGGLRETQYF
TRBJ2-3 TRBD2 - TRBV7-2 TGTGCCAGCAGCCCACGACTAGCGGGGCGCACAGATACGCAGTATTTT CASSPRLAGRTDTQYF
TRBJ2-1 TRBD2 - TRBV7-6 TGTGCCAGCAGTTCCGGAGCGGGGGCGCGGAGCTCCTACAATGAGCAGTTCTTC CASSSGAGARSSYNEQFF
TRBJ2-4 - - TRBV9 TGTGCCAGCAGCGTATCGACAGGAGGGGGCAAAAACATTCAGTACTTC CASSVSTGGGKNIQYF
TRBJ2-7 - - TRBV28 TGTGCCAGCAGCTCAGGGATCTACGAGCAGTACTTC CASSSGIYEQYF
TRBJ2-7 - - TRBV4-1 TGCGCCAGCAGCCAAGGGCAGGGGTGGCAATACGAGCAGTACTTC CASSQGQGWQYEQYF
TRBJ1-3 - few TRBV4-3 TGCGCCAGCAGCCAAGGGACAGCCTCTGGAAACACCATATATTTT CASSQGTASGNTIYF
TRBJ1-4 - - TRBV5-8 TGTGCCAGCAGCCCCGGTCGAGTAGCAACTAATGAAAAACTGTTTTTT CASSPGRVATNEKLFF